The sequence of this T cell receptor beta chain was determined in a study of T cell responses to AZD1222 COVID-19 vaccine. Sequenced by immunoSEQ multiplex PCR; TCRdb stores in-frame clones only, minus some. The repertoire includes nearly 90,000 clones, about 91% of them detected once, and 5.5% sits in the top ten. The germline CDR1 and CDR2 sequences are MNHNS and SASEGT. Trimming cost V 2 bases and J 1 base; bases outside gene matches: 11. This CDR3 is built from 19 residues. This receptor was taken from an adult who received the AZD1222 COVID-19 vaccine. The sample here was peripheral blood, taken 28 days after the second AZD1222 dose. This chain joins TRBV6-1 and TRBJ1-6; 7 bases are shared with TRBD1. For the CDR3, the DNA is TGTGCCAGCAGTGAATACCCCCAGGCGACAGGGTCCTATAATTCACCCCTCCACTTT. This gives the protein CASSEYPQATGSYNSPLHF.